These T cell receptor beta chains were read from a single sample in a study of PD-L1 blockade in urothelial cancer. TCRdb's copy holds only in-frame clones and misses some; the assay was immunoSEQ multiplex PCR. The sample shows some 89,000 clones, roughly 84% of them seen only once. The specimen comprised PBMCs, sampled around atezolizumab (anti-PD-L1) treatment. Receptors originate from a man between 60 and 70 years old with urothelial cancer. CDR3s include the opening cysteine and the closing phenylalanine or tryptophan. Fields, in order: CDR3 protein, V gene, J gene.

CDR3: CASSSGQGANEQFF
V: TRBV7-3
J: TRBJ2-1

CDR3: CSARDRQGGTF
V: TRBV20-1
J: TRBJ1-2

CDR3: CATTPGQGPYGYTF
V: TRBV10-3
J: TRBJ1-2

CDR3: CASIQTGIIEAFF
V: TRBV2
J: TRBJ1-1

CDR3: CASSYSRQGLEKLFF
V: TRBV6-5
J: TRBJ1-4

CDR3: CASSQDRPTNEKLFF
V: TRBV4-3
J: TRBJ1-4

CDR3: CAISEQGRNTEAFF
V: TRBV10-3
J: TRBJ1-1

CDR3: CASTKTGRTEAFF
V: TRBV28
J: TRBJ1-1

CDR3: CASSQSRSGHQPQHF
V: TRBV16
J: TRBJ1-5

CDR3: CASSQEEVGSADTQYF
V: TRBV4-3
J: TRBJ2-3

CDR3: CASSMGTSPETQYF
V: TRBV19
J: TRBJ2-5

CDR3: CASSPRAGPSEKLFF
V: TRBV27
J: TRBJ1-4

CDR3: CASSVTGGQETQYF
V: TRBV9
J: TRBJ2-5

CDR3: CASSEVLTGSGANVLTF
V: TRBV28
J: TRBJ2-6

CDR3: CASSPFEGGHEQYF
V: TRBV2
J: TRBJ2-7

CDR3: CASSLATQASRSYGYTF
V: TRBV7-9
J: TRBJ1-2

CDR3: CAGPSDREGYEQYF
V: TRBV2
J: TRBJ2-7

CDR3: CASSVGGERETQYF
V: TRBV9
J: TRBJ2-5

CDR3: CASSSYRGANYGYTF
V: TRBV13
J: TRBJ1-2

CDR3: CASSLEQGREKLFF
V: TRBV5-1
J: TRBJ1-4

CDR3: CASSLLRLDSPNSPLHF
V: TRBV5-6
J: TRBJ1-6

CDR3: CASSGLVGSTDTQYF
V: TRBV6-1
J: TRBJ2-3

CDR3: CASRRQGSYGYTF
V: TRBV6-5
J: TRBJ1-2

CDR3: CASSPEGSPLHF
V: TRBV5-1
J: TRBJ1-6

CDR3: CAWRLPRRAFF
V: TRBV30
J: TRBJ1-1

CDR3: CASSPKPLRDFSYEQYF
V: TRBV5-6
J: TRBJ2-7

CDR3: CASSWDSKNQPQHF
V: TRBV16
J: TRBJ1-5

CDR3: CASTQASGGVVYNEQFF
V: TRBV27
J: TRBJ2-1

CDR3: CASSEAPDFAGNTIYF
V: TRBV6-1
J: TRBJ1-3

CDR3: CASSSPGGDEQFF
V: TRBV5-1
J: TRBJ2-1

CDR3: CASRPSGGVNTGELFF
V: TRBV19
J: TRBJ2-2

CDR3: CASNRWGGWRQPQHF
V: TRBV21-1
J: TRBJ1-5

CDR3: CASSLVQVLGSEAFF
V: TRBV5-4
J: TRBJ1-1

CDR3: CASSFDGNEQYF
V: TRBV5-1
J: TRBJ2-7

CDR3: CASSRTGLSYEQYF
V: TRBV11-3
J: TRBJ2-7

CDR3: CASSIGTSGVYEQYF
V: TRBV19
J: TRBJ2-7

CDR3: CASQREGTGELFF
V: TRBV28
J: TRBJ2-2

CDR3: CASSRRDSYTDTQYF
V: TRBV4-2
J: TRBJ2-3

CDR3: CASSPGTGPYGYTF
V: TRBV7-2
J: TRBJ1-2

CDR3: CASKRWTAGGTDTQYF
V: TRBV7-6
J: TRBJ2-3

CDR3: CAWSVVGDGYTF
V: TRBV30
J: TRBJ1-2

CDR3: CASSLAGQGPLHF
V: TRBV7-9
J: TRBJ1-6

CDR3: CASSDRRTNEKLFF
V: TRBV2
J: TRBJ1-4

CDR3: CASSPTGVVEQFF
V: TRBV25-1
J: TRBJ2-1

CDR3: CASSLWQGGTEAFF
V: TRBV28
J: TRBJ1-1

CDR3: CASSFLRGQADTQYF
V: TRBV7-8
J: TRBJ2-3

CDR3: CASSPTSVNTEAFF
V: TRBV18
J: TRBJ1-1